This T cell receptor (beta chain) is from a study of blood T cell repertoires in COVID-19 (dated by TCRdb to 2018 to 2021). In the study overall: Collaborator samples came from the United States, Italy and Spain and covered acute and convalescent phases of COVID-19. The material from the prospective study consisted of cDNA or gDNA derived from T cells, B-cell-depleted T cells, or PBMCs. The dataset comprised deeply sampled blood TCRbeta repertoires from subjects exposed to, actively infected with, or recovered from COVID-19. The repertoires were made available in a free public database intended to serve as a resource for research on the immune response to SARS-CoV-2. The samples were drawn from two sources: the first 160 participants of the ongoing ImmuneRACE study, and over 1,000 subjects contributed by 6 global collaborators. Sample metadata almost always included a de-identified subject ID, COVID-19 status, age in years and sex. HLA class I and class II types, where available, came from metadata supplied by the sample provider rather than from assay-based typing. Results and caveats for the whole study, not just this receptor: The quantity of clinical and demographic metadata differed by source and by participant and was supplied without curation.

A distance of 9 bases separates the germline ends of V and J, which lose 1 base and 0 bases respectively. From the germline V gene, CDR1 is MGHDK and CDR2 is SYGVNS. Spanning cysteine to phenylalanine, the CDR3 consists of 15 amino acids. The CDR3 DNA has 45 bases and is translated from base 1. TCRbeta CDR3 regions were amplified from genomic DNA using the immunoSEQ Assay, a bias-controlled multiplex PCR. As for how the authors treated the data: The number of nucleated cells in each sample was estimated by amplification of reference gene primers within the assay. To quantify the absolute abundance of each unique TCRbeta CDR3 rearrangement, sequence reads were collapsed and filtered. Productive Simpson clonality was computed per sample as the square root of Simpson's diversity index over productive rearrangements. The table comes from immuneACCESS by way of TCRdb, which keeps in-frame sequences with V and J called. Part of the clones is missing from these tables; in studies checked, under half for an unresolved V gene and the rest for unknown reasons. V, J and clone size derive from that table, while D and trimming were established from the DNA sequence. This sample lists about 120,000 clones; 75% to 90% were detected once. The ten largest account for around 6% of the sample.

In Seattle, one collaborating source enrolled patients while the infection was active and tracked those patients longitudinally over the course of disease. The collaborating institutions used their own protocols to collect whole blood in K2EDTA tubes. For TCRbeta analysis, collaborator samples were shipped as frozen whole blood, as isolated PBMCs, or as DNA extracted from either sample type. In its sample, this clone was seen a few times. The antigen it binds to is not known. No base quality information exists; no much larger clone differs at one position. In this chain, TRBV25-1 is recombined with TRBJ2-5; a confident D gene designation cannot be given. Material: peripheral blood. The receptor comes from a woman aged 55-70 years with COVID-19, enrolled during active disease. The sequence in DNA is TGTGCCAGCAGTGAATCGCTAGGCTACCAAGAGACCCAGTACTTC. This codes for CASSESLGYQETQYF.